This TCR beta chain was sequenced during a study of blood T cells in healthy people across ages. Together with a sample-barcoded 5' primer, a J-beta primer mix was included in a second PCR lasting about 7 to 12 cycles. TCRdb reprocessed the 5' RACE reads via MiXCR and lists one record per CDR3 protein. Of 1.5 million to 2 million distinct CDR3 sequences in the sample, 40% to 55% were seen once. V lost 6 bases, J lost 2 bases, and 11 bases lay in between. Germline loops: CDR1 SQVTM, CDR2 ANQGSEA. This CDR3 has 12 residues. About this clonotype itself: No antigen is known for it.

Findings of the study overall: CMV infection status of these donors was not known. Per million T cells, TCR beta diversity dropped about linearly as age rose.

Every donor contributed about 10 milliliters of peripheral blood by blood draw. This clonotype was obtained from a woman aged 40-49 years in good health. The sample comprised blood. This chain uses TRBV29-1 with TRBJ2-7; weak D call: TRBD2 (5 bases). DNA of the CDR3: TGCAGCGTCGAGGGAAAGGCCTACGAGCAGTACTTC. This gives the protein CSVEGKAYEQYF.